The clone carrying this T cell receptor (beta chain) was seen only a few times. The antigen remains undetermined. This sample was included in a study of T-cell reconstitution after alpha-beta-depleted transplantation in children. Study-wide findings and caveats: Alpha-beta T cells present about two months after transplant were reported to originate from several hundred expanded graft clones. By one year post-transplant, T-cell counts and diversity largely arose from T cells that were newly produced. Elevated TCRbeta diversity at day 60 was traced, in some patients, to surviving recipient T cells and thymic progenitors.

Preparation of the TCRbeta library was carried out with unique molecular identifiers. One entry per CDR3 protein, called by TCRdb with MiXCR from the PCR reads. Of 28,000 or so distinct CDR3 sequences listed, around 17% were seen once; the top ten hold around 36%. With 1 base removed from V and 0 bases from J, the gap between germline ends came to 3 bases. The germline V gene has CDR1 SGHVS and CDR2 FNYEAQ. The CDR3 has 14 amino acids. V usage is TRBV7-6 and J usage is TRBJ1-4; the D is unclear. This TCR was recovered from a male patient between 2 and 10 years old who had a stem cell transplant for acute lymphoblastic leukemia, so the T cells may come from the graft donor. The material was PBMCs, mostly from graft donor cells, obtained 60 days after TCRalphabeta/CD19-depleted stem cell transplant. The CDR3 DNA follows: TGTGCCAGCAGCTTAGGGGCAACTAATGAAAAACTGTTTTTT. Protein sequence: CASSLGATNEKLFF.